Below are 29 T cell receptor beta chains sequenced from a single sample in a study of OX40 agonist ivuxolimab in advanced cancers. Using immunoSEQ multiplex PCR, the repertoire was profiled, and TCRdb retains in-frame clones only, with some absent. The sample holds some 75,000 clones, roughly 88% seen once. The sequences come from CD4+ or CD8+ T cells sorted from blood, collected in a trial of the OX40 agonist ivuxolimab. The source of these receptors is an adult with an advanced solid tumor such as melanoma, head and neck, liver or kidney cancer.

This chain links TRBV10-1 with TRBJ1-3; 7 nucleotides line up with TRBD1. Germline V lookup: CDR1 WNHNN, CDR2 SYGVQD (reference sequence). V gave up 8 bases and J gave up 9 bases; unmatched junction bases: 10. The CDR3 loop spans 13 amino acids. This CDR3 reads CASSDRSLATIYF. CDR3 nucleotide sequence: TGCGCCAGCTCGGACAGGTCGTTGGCCACCATATATTTT.

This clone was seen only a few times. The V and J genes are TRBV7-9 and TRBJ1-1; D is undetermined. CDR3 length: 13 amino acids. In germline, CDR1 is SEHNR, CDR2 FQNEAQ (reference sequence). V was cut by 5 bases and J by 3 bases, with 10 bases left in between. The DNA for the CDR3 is TGTGCCAGCAGCCTCGTGACCCACACTGAAGCTTTCTTT. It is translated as CASSLVTHTEAFF.

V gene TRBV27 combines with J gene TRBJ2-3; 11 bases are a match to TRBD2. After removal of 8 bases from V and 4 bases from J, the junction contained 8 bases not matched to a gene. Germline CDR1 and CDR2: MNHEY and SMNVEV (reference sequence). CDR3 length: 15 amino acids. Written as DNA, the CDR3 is TGTGCCAGCTTTAGCGGGGGGGCCGGGTCAGATACGCAGTATTTT. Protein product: CASFSGGAGSDTQYF.

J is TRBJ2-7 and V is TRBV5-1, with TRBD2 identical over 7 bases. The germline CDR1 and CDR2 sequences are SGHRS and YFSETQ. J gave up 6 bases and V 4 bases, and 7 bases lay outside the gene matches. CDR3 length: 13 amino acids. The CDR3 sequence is CASSPLGEGEQYF. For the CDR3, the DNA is TGCGCCAGCAGCCCCTTAGGGGAGGGCGAGCAGTACTTC. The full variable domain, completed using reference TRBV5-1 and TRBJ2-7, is KAGVTQTPRYLIKTRGQQVTLSCSPISGHRSVSWYQQTPGQGLQFLFEYFSETQRNKGNFPGRFSGRQFSNSRSEMNVSTLELGDSALYLCASSPLGEGEQYFGPGTRLTVT.

CDR3 nucleotides: TGTGCCAGCAGCTTAGGGTGGAGGACAGATACGCAGTATTTT. This sequence encodes CASSLGWRTDTQYF. This sequence joins TRBV7-2 and TRBJ2-3, with D tentatively TRBD2 (5 bases). Trimming cost V 1 base and J 3 bases, with 8 bases left between them. The CDR3 runs 14 residues. Germline CDR1 is SGHTA and CDR2 is FQGNSA.

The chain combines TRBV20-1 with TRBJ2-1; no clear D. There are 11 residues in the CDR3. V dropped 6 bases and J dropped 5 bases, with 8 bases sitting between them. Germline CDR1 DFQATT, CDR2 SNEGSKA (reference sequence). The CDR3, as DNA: TGCAGTGCGGAGACTCACAATGAGCAGTTCTTC. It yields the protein CSAETHNEQFF.

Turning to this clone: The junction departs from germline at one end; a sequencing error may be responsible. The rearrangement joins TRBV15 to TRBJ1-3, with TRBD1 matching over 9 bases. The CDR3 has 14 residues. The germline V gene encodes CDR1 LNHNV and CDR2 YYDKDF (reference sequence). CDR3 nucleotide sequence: TGTGCCACCAGCCGAGAGACAGGGGGAGACACCATATATTTT. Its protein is CATSRETGGDTIYF.

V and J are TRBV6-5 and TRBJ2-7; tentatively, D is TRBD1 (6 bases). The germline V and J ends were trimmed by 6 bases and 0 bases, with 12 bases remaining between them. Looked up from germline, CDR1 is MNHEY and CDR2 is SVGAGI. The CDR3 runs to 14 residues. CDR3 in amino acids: CASSHRDDSYEQYF. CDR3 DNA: TGTGCCAGCAGCCACAGGGACGACTCCTACGAGCAGTACTTC.

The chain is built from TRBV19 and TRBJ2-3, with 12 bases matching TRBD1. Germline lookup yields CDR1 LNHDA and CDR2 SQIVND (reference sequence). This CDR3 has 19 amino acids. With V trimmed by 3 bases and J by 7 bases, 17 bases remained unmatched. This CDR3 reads CASSMAVPGQGAFGNTQYF. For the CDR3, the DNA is TGTGCCAGTAGTATGGCAGTGCCGGGACAGGGGGCGTTCGGGAATACGCAGTATTTT.

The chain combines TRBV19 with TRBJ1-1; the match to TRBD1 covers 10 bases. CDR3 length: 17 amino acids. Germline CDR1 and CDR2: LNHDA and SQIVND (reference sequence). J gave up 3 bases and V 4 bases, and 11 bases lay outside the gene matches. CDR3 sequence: CASSTALFGTGDTEAFF. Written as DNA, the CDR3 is TGTGCCAGTAGTACCGCCCTCTTCGGGACAGGGGACACTGAAGCTTTCTTT.

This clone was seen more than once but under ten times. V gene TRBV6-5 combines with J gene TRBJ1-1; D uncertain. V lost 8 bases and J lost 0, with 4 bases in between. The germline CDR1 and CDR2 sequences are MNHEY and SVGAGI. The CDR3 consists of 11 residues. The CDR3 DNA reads TGTGCCAGCTGGGTGAACACTGAAGCTTTCTTT. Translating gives CASWVNTEAFF.

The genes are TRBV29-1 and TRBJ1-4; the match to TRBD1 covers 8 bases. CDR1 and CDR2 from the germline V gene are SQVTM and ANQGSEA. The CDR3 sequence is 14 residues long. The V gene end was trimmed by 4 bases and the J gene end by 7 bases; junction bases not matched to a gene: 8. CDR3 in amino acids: CSVVGGQGVEKLFF. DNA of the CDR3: TGCAGCGTTGTCGGTGGACAGGGAGTTGAAAAACTGTTTTTT.

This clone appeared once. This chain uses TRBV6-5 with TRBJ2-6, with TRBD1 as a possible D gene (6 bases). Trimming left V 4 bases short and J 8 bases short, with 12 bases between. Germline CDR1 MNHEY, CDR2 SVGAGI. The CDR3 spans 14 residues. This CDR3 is CASSLDRDTNVLTF. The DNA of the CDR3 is TGTGCCAGCAGTTTAGACCGGGACACCAACGTCCTGACTTTC.

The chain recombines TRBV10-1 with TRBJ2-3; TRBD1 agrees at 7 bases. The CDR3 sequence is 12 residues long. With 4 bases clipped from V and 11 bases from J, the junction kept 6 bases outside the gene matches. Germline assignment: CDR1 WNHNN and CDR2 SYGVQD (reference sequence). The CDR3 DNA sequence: TGCGCCAGCAGTGCCGGGACAGTAAAGCAGTATTTT. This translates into CASSAGTVKQYF.

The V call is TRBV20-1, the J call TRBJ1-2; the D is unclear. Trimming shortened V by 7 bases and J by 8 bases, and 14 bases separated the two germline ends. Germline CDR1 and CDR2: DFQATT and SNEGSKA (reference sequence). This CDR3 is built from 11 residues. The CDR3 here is CSGTQDQGYTF. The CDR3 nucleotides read TGCAGTGGGACCCAGGATCAAGGCTACACCTTC.

The CDR3 reads CASSLVAGANEQFF. The CDR3 bases are TGCGCCAGCAGCTTGGTTGCGGGAGCCAATGAGCAGTTCTTC. The chain combines TRBV5-1 with TRBJ2-1, with TRBD2 identical over 7 bases. The junction had 3 bases not matched to a gene; V was cut back by 0 bases and J by 6 bases. The CDR3 is 14 residues long. Looked up from germline, CDR1 is SGHRS and CDR2 is YFSETQ. Based on the CDR3 plus reference TRBV5-1 and TRBJ2-1, the full variable domain is KAGVTQTPRYLIKTRGQQVTLSCSPISGHRSVSWYQQTPGQGLQFLFEYFSETQRNKGNFPGRFSGRQFSNSRSEMNVSTLELGDSALYLCASSLVAGANEQFFGPGTRLTVL.

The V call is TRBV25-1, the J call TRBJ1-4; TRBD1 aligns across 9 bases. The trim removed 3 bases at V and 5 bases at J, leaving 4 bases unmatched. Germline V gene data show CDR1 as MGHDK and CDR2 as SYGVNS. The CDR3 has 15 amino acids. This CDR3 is CASSDWGTGNEKLFF. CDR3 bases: TGTGCCAGCAGTGATTGGGGGACAGGGAATGAAAAACTGTTTTTT.

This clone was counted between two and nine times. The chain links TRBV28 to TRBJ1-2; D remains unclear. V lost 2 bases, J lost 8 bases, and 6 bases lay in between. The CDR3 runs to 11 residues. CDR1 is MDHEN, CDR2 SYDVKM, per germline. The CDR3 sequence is CASSLSRGYTF. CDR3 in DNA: TGTGCCAGCAGTTTAAGCCGCGGCTACACCTTC.

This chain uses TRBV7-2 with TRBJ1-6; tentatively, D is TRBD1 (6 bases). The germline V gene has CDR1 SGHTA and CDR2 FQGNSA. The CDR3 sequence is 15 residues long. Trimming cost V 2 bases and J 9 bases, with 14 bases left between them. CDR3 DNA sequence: TGTGCCAGCAGCTTACACAACCAACAGGGTTCACCCCTCCACTTT. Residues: CASSLHNQQGSPLHF.

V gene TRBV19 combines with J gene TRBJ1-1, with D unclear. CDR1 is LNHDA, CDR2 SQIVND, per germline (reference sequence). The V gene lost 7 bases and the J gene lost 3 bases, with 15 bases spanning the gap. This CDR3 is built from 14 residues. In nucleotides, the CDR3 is TGTGCCAGTACTCTTGAGGAGGGATACACTGAAGCTTTCTTT. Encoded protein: CASTLEEGYTEAFF.

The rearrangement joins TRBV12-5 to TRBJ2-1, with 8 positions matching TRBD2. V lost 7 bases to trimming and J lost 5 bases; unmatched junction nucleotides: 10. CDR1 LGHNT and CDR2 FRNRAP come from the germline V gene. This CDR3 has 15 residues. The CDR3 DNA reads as TGTGCTAGTGCCTCGGGGGGGGTAACGGACAATGAGCAGTTCTTC. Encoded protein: CASASGGVTDNEQFF.

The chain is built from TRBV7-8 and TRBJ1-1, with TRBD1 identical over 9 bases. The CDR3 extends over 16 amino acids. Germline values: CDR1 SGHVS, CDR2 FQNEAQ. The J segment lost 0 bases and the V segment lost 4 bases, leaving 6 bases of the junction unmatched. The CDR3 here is CASSSIRDRVNTEAFF. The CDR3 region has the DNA TGTGCCAGCAGCTCTATCCGGGACAGGGTGAACACTGAAGCTTTCTTT.

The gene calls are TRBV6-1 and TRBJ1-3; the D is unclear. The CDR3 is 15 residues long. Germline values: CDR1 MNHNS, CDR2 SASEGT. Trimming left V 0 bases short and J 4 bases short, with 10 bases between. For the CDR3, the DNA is TGTGCCAGCAGTGAAGCTTTCGGAGCAGGAAACACCATATATTTT. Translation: CASSEAFGAGNTIYF.

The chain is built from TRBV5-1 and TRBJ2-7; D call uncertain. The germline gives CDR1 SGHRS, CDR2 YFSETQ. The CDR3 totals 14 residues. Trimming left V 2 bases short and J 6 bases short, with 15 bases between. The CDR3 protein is CASSFMGPESEQYF. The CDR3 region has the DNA TGCGCCAGCAGCTTTATGGGCCCTGAGAGCGAGCAGTACTTC. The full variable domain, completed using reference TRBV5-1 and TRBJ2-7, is KAGVTQTPRYLIKTRGQQVTLSCSPISGHRSVSWYQQTPGQGLQFLFEYFSETQRNKGNFPGRFSGRQFSNSRSEMNVSTLELGDSALYLCASSFMGPESEQYFGPGTRLTVT.

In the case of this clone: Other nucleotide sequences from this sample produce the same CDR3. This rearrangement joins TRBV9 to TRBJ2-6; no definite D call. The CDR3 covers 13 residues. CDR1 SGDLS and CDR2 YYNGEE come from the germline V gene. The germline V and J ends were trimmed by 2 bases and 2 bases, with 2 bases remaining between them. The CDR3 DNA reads TGTGCCAGCAGCGTCGCTGGGGCCAACGTCCTGACTTTC. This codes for CASSVAGANVLTF.

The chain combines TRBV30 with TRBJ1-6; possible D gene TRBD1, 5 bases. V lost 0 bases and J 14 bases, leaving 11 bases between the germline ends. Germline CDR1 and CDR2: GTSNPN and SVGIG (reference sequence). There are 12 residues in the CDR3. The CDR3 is CAWSVRGSTLHF. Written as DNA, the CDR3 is TGTGCCTGGAGTGTACGGGGGTCGACCCTCCACTTT.

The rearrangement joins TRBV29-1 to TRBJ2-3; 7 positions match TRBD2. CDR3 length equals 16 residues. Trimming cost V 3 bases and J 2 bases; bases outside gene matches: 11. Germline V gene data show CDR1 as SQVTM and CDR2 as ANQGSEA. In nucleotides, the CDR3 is TGCAGCGTTGAGGGAGGGGAGAGAGGGAACACAGATACGCAGTATTTT. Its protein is CSVEGGERGNTDTQYF.

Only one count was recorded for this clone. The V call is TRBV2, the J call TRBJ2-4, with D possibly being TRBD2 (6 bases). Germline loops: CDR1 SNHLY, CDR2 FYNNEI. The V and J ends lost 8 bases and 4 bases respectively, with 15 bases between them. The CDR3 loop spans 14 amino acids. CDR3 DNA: TGTGCCAGCGCTAGGACTACAGTTAAAAACATTCAGTACTTC. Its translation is CASARTTVKNIQYF.

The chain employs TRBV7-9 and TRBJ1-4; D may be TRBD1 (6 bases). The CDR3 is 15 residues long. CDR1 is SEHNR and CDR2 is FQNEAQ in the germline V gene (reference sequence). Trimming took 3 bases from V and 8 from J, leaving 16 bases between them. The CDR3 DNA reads TGTGCCAGCAGCTTCCGAGACCCGGGGGGCGAAAAACTGTTTTTT. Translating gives CASSFRDPGGEKLFF.